The present entry profiles one T cell receptor beta chain with its context. Antigen unknown. Germline V lookup: CDR1 MNHEY, CDR2 SMNVEV (reference sequence). This CDR3 is built from 13 residues. The ends lost 6 bases at V and 7 bases at J; junction bases unmatched: 7. These data come from a study of CD8 T cells in Susac syndrome. Study-wide results and caveats: The number of individuals included in the study's TCR sequencing and HLA analysis was acknowledged as relatively small.

With random hexamers, reverse transcription was performed on roughly 0.45 to 1 ug of RNA. TCRdb used MiXCR to reprocess the immunoSEQ multiplex PCR reads, holding one entry per CDR3 protein. The sample consists of 85,000 to 120,000 distinct CDR3 sequences, approximately 93% of them appearing once. The chain couples TRBV27 to TRBJ2-7, with 9 bases lining up with TRBD1. This receptor was identified in a human donor with Susac syndrome. The sample comprised CD8+ T cells from PBMCs. The CDR3 DNA is TGTGCCAGCAGGGGGACAGGGACTGGAGAGCAGTACTTC. Residues: CASRGTGTGEQYF.